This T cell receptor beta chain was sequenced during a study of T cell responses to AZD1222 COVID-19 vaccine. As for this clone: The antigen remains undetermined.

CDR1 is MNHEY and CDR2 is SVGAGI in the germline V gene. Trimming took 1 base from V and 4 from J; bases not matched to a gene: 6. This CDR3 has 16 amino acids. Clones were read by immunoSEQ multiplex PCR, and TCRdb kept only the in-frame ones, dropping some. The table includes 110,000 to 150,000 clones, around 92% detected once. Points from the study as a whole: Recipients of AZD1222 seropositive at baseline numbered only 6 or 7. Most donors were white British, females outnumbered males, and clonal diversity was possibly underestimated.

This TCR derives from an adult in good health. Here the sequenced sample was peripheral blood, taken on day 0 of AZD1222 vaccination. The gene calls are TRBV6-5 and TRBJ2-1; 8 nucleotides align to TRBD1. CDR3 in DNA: TGTGCCAGCAGTTACTTAGGACAGGGAGAATACAATGAGCAGTTCTTC. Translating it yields CASSYLGQGEYNEQFF.